This T cell receptor beta chain derives from a study of T cells after posttransplantation cyclophosphamide. Germline loops: CDR1 WSHSY, CDR2 SAAADI. J was trimmed by 3 bases and V by 4 bases; bases with no gene match: 4. The CDR3 has 14 amino acids. The table came from immunoSEQ multiplex PCR; TCRdb's copy has only in-frame clones and leaves some out. Among 66,000 or so clones listed, 93% were seen once. This TCR derives from a woman aged 25 to 39 in good health and a related stem cell transplant donor. The chain carries TRBV10-2 and TRBJ1-1; 8 bases fit TRBD1. The specimen sequenced was PBMCs. The CDR3 is CASSGTTGDTEAFF. The DNA for the CDR3 is TGCGCCAGCAGTGGGACGACAGGGGACACTGAAGCTTTCTTT.